One and the same sample provided the 2 T cell receptor beta chains below, sequenced in a study of blood T cell repertoires in COVID-19. Clones were sequenced by immunoSEQ multiplex PCR, and TCRdb holds only the in-frame ones, with some missing. The sample carries tens of thousands of clones, roughly 74% recorded once. The specimen sequenced was peripheral blood. All receptors derive from a man of 80 years or more with acute or convalescent COVID-19.

The V call is TRBV19, the J call TRBJ2-1; a possible D gene is TRBD2 (6 bases). The CDR3 runs to 14 residues. V was clipped by 6 bases and J by 9 bases, with 18 bases between them. Germline V CDR1 and CDR2: LNHDA, SQIVND (reference sequence). CDR3 loop: CASRWAEGRSEQFF. CDR3 coding DNA: TGTGCCAGTAGATGGGCGGAGGGGAGAAGTGAGCAGTTCTTC. Full variable domain (remainder filled in from reference TRBV19 and TRBJ2-1): DGGITQSPKYLFRKEGQNVTLSCEQNLNHDAMYWYRQDPGQGLRLIYYSQIVNDFQKGDIAEGYSVSREKKESFPLTVTSAQKNPTAFYLCASRWAEGRSEQFFGPGTRLTVL.

The V gene is TRBV7-3, the J gene TRBJ1-1; D is unresolved. The CDR3 has 13 residues. Germline loops: CDR1 SGHTA, CDR2 FQGTGA. V was pared by 8 bases and J by 1 base, with 11 bases between. Written as DNA, the CDR3 is TGTGCCAGCGGTATCACGGGGAACACTGAAGCTTTCTTT. Its translation is CASGITGNTEAFF.